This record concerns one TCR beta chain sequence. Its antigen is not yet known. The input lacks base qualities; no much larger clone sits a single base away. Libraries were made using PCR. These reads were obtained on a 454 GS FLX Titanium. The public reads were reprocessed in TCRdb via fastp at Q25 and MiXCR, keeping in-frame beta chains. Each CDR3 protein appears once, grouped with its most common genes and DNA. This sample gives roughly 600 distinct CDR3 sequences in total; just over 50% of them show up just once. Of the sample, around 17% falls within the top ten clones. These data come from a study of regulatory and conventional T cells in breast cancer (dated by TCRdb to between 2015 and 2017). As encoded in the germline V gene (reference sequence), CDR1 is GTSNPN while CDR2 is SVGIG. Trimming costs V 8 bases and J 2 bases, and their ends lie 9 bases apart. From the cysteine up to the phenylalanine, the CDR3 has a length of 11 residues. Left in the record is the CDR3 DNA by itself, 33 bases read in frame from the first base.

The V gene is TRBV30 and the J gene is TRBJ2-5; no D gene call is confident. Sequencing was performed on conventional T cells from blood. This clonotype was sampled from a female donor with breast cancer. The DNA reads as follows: TGTGCCCGAGGAGCACAAGAGACCCAGTACTTC. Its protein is CARGAQETQYF.